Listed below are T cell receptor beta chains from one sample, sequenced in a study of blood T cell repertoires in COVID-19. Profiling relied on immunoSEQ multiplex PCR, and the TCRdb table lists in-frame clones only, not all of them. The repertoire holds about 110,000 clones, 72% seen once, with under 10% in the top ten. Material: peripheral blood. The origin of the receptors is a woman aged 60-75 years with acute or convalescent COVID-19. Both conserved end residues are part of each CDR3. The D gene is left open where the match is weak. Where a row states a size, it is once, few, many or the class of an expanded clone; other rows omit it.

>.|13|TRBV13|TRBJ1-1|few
TGTGCCAGCAGCTTAGCGGGGGGCACTGAAGCTTTCTTT
CASSLAGGTEAFF
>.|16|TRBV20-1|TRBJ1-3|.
TGCAGTGCTAGTTCTGTTCAGGGTAGCTCTGGAAACACCATATATTTT
CSASSVQGSSGNTIYF
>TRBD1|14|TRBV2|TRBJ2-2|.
TGTGCCAGCAGGGTACAGGGGGGAACCGGGGAGCTGTTTTTT
CASRVQGGTGELFF
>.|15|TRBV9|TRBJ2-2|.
TGTGCCAGCAGCGTAGAAGCGGCGAACACCGGGGAGCTGTTTTTT
CASSVEAANTGELFF
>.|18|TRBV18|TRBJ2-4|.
TGTGCCAGCTCACCACCGACTGGGGGCGCGATGTCCAAAAACATTCAGTACTTC
CASSPPTGGAMSKNIQYF
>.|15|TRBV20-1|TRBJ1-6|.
TGCAGTGCTAGTGAGCCCGAGAGGGGGAATTCACCCCTCCACTTT
CSASEPERGNSPLHF
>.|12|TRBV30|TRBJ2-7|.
TGTGCCTGGAGTCCCACCCGGGGCGAGCAGTACTTC
CAWSPTRGEQYF
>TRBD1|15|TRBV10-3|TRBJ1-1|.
TGTGCCATCAGTGAGTCGGGGACAGGGGCGCCTGAAGCTTTCTTT
CAISESGTGAPEAFF
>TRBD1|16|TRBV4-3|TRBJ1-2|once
TGCGCCAGCAGCCAATACATGGACAGGGGCCTAGGTGGCTACACCTTC
CASSQYMDRGLGGYTF
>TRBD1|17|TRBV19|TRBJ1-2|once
TGTGCCAGTAGTGCCATGGGACGCGGGACAGGCCGCGATGGCTACACCTTC
CASSAMGRGTGRDGYTF
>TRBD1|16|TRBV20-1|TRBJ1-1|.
TGCAGTGCTAGTGGCTCCGGGACAGGGGTTCGCACTGAAGCTTTCTTT
CSASGSGTGVRTEAFF
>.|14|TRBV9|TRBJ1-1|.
TGTGCCAGCAGCGCTAGCACAGCGAACACTGAAGCTTTCTTT
CASSASTANTEAFF
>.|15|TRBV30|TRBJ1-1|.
TGTGCCTGGAGCTTACGCGACAGGCGGGGGACTGAAGCTTTCTTT
CAWSLRDRRGTEAFF
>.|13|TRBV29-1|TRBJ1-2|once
TGCAGCGTTATACCGGCGGGGATATATGGCTACACCTTC
CSVIPAGIYGYTF
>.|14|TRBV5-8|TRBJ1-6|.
TGTGCCAGTCGCCTGTGGCGGGATAATTCACCCCTCCACTTT
CASRLWRDNSPLHF
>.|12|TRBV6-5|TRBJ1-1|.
TGTGCCAGCACGAGACAGAACACTGAAGCTTTCTTT
CASTRQNTEAFF
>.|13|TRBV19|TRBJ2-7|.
TGTGCCAGTAGTATGAGAACAGGGCTCGAGCAGTACTTC
CASSMRTGLEQYF
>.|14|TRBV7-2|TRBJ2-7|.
TGTGCCAGCAGCCCCGTGGGCCGCTCCTACGAGCAGTACTTC
CASSPVGRSYEQYF
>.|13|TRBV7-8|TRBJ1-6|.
TGTGCCAGCAGCTGGGCAGGCAATTCACCCCTCCACTTT
CASSWAGNSPLHF
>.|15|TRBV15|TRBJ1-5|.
TGTGCCACCAGCAGAGAGGGCACCATCAATCAGCCCCAGCATTTT
CATSREGTINQPQHF
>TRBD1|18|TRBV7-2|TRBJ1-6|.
TGTGCCAGCAGCCCCGCACCGTACAGGGGAAGGGGTAATTCACCCCTCCACTTT
CASSPAPYRGRGNSPLHF
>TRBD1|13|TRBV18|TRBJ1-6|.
TGTGCCAGCTCGGCGGACAGGCATTCACCCCTCCACTTT
CASSADRHSPLHF
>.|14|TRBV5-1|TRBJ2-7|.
TGCGCCAGCAGCTTGGTAACAGCCTCCTACGAGCAGTACTTC
CASSLVTASYEQYF
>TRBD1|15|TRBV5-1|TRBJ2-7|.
TGCGCCAGCAGCTTGGGGACAGGGGGTCCCTACGAGCAGTACTTC
CASSLGTGGPYEQYF
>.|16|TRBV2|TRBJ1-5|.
TGTGCCAGCAGGCGGGACGAATTAGAAAGGAATCAGCCCCAGCATTTT
CASRRDELERNQPQHF
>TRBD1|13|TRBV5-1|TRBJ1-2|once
TGCGCCAGCAGCCGACAGGGGGCAGGTGGCTACACCTTC
CASSRQGAGGYTF
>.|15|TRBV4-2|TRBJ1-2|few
TGTGCCAGCAGCCACCTAGCCCCGGACAGCTATGGCTACACCTTC
CASSHLAPDSYGYTF
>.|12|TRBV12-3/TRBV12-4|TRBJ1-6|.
TGTGCCAGCAGTTTAGTTCGTTCACCCCTCCACTTT
CASSLVRSPLHF
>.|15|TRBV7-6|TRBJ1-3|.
TGTGCCAGCAGCTCAGGCTCGGGGGTTGGAAACACCATATATTTT
CASSSGSGVGNTIYF
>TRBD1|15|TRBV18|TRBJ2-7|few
TGTGCCAGCTCACCCCGGACAGGGGGCTTGGACGAGCAGTACTTC
CASSPRTGGLDEQYF
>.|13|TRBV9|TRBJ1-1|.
TGTGCCAGCAGCGTAGGGCGGGACACTGAAGCTTTCTTT
CASSVGRDTEAFF
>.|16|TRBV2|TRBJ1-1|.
TGTGCCAATCCCTTCCCCCGGGACTCACCAAACACTGAAGCTTTCTTT
CANPFPRDSPNTEAFF
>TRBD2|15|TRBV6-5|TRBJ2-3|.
TGTGCCAGCAGTTACGGGACTAGCTCCACAGATACGCAGTATTTT
CASSYGTSSTDTQYF
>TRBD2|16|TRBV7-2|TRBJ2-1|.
TGTGCCAGCAGCATCAGCGGGGGGGCCACCTACAATGAGCAGTTCTTC
CASSISGGATYNEQFF
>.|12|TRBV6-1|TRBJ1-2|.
TGTGCCATCTGGGACATTAACTATGGCTACACCTTC
CAIWDINYGYTF
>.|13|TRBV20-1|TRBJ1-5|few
TGCAGTGCTAGTCAAGAGGTTGATCAGCCCCAGCATTTT
CSASQEVDQPQHF
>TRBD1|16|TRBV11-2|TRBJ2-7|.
TGTGCCAGCATCGACTCCGGGACAGGGAGGTCCTACGAGCAGTACTTC
CASIDSGTGRSYEQYF
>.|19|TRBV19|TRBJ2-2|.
TGTGCCAGTAGCCAATATATCTACCCACACCAGGGGTGGACCGGGGAGCTGTTTTTT
CASSQYIYPHQGWTGELFF
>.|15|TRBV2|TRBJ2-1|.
TGTGCCAGCAGTGGCCAAGGGGGCTCCTACAATGAGCAGTTCTTC
CASSGQGGSYNEQFF
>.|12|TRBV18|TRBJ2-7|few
TGTGCCAGCTCATCGGACAGCTACGAGCAGTACTTC
CASSSDSYEQYF
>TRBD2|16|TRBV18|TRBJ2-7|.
TGTGCCAGCTCACAAGGGACTAGCGGGGGGACCTACGAGCAGTACTTC
CASSQGTSGGTYEQYF
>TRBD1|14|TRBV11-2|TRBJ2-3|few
TGTGCCAGCAGCTCAGGGACAGGAGCCTATACGCAGTATTTT
CASSSGTGAYTQYF
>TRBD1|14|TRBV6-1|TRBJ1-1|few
TGTGCCAGCAGCACAGGGGGCCTGAACACTGAAGCTTTCTTT
CASSTGGLNTEAFF
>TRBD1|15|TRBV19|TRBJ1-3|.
TGTGCCAGTAGTCCCCGGGACAGCGGTGTTAACACCATATATTTT
CASSPRDSGVNTIYF
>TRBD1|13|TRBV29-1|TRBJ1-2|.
TGCAGCGCTGCCTTGGGACAGGACAATGGCTACACCTTC
CSAALGQDNGYTF
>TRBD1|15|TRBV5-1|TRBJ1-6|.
TGCGCCAGCAGCCTAGGACAGGGAACTAGATCACCCCTCCACTTT
CASSLGQGTRSPLHF
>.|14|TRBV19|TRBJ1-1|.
TGTGCCAGTGCACAGGGTGTGGTGTTCACTGAAGCTTTCTTT
CASAQGVVFTEAFF
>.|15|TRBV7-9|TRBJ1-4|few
TGTGCCAGCAGTCCGGATGAGGTGATAGGTGAAAAACTGTTTTTT
CASSPDEVIGEKLFF
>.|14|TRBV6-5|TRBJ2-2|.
TGTGCCAGCAGCACCGACACAGTCACCGGGGAGCTGTTTTTT
CASSTDTVTGELFF
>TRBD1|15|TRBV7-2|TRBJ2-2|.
TGTGCCAGCAGCTTTGAGACAGGGGGCACCGGGGAGCTGTTTTTT
CASSFETGGTGELFF
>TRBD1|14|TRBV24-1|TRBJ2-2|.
TGTGCCACCTCGCAACAGGGGAGCACCGGGGAGCTGTTTTTT
CATSQQGSTGELFF
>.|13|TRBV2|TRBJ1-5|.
TGTGCCAGCAGTGGACAGAGCAATCAGCCCCAGCATTTT
CASSGQSNQPQHF
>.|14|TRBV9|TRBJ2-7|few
TGTGCCAGCAGCGTAGGCCCGGAGGCCTACGAGCAGTACTTC
CASSVGPEAYEQYF
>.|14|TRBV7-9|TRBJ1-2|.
TGTGCCAGCAGCCCCGTACAGGGAGTGCAGGGCTACACCTTC
CASSPVQGVQGYTF
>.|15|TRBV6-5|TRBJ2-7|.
TGTGCCAGCAGTTACTCATCATCTACCATCTACGAGCAGTACTTC
CASSYSSSTIYEQYF
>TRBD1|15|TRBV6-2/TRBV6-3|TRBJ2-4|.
TGTGCCAGCAGTAAAATCAGGGGGGCCAAAAACATTCAGTACTTC
CASSKIRGAKNIQYF
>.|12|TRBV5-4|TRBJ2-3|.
TGTGCCAGCAGCCTTCCAGGGGATACGCAGTATTTT
CASSLPGDTQYF
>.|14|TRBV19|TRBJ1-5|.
TGTGCCAGTAGTAACACAGGGTCCAATCAGCCCCAGCATTTT
CASSNTGSNQPQHF
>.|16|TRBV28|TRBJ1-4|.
TGTGCCAGCAGTCCATCGGGAAAATCGCTTAATGAAAAACTGTTTTTT
CASSPSGKSLNEKLFF
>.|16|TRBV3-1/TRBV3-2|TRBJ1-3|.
TGTGCCAGCAGCCAAGGACAGTCACTATCTGGAAACACCATATATTTT
CASSQGQSLSGNTIYF